This T cell receptor (beta chain) was identified during a study of T cell responses to AZD1222 COVID-19 vaccine (dated by TCRdb to about 2021). The study in broad terms: Because spike-specific TCR depth and breadth did not differ between the two schedules, AZD1222 recipients who got a second dose at roughly 4 weeks were pooled with those who got a second dose at roughly 12 weeks. Trial participants were enrolled into age subgroups of 18-55, 56-69 and 70-plus years, which contained approximately 150, 28 and 58 TCR-sequenced participants, respectively. A total of approximately 240 trial participants underwent TCR sequencing, of whom around 210 had received two doses of AZD1222 and about 25 had received two doses of the MenACWY control vaccine. Broad study findings and their caveats: Participants were mostly white British and included more females than males, and it was suggested by the authors that clonal diversity may have been underestimated. The 56-69-year group was small, and its depth increase did not reach significance, likely because of low power. Conclusions about previously exposed vaccinees are limited because only five to seven AZD1222 recipients were SARS-CoV-2 seropositive at baseline. After two AZD1222 doses, spike-specific TCR breadth and depth were significantly higher than at day 0 and than in MenACWY recipients. No day 14 peak-response samples were available, so repertoires were characterized only after the peak T cell response. CD4 TCRs associated with the vaccine covered the entire spike protein, and the dominant responses were in regions 160-218 and 743-854. Reportedly, close to half of the unique spike-specific TCRs recognized epitopes lying outside the regions that are mutated in the B.1.351 and B.1.1.7 variants.

The CDR3 regions of human TCRbeta chains were analyzed by immunosequencing. The original pipeline was this. Repertoire TCRs were checked for matches against a reference library of SARS-CoV-2-specific TCRs that had been generated using the MIRA antigen-specificity platform. Breadth was defined as the fraction of unique TCRs that were SARS-CoV-2-associated, and depth was defined as the fraction of total T cells that were SARS-CoV-2-associated. Using the MIRA data, each spike-specific TCR was mapped to the spike region that the TCR reacts to and placed in a CD4 or CD8 class. Log10-transformed breadth and depth values were compared by one-way ANOVA with Sidak's multiple comparisons tests. Imported from immuneACCESS, the table was reduced by TCRdb to in-frame sequences with V and J called. These copies leave out some clones; in studies compared against another copy, an unresolved V gene accounts for under half, and the cause of the remainder is not known. V, J and clone size are those of that table, while D and trimming were read from the DNA. The sample profile shows about 140,000 clones; 92% of them were found once. The ten largest clonotypes hold approximately 1.5% of the sample.

The time point label here, explained by the study, means: baseline before first vaccination. Samples from vaccinated people were obtained from the UK trials COV001 and COV002, which included a single-blind randomized controlled phase 2/3 trial of AZD1222 (ChAdOx1 nCoV-19) in healthy adults. For TCRbeta chain sequencing, PBMC samples were collected from trial participants at day 0 and at day 28 after the second dose. About this clone itself: Its cognate antigen has yet to be identified. Base qualities are not recorded, but no much larger clone differs from it by a single base.

The CDR3 runs 15 amino acids, cysteine and phenylalanine included. CDR3 DNA is the only sequence kept; it has 45 bases, read in frame from the first base. The germline V gene (reference sequence) provides CDR1 SEHNR and CDR2 FQNEAQ. V was cut back by 6 bases and J by 7 bases, leaving a gap of 19 bases between them. The receptor comes from an adult in good health. The chain is encoded by TRBV7-9 joined to TRBJ1-5; the D gene is perhaps TRBD1, from 5 matching bases. This specimen consisted of peripheral blood, obtained on day 0 of AZD1222 vaccination. The CDR3 protein sequence reads: CASRGDGPRGQPQHF. Read as DNA, the sequence is TGTGCCAGCAGGGGGGACGGCCCCCGAGGGCAGCCCCAGCATTTT.